What follows describes a single TCR beta chain. Recovered status applied to Cohort 3 donors who had two consecutive negative PCRs. It also applied to those with clearance or with symptom resolution. The CDR3 runs 17 residues. The V end lost 5 bases, the J end lost 7 bases, and 26 bases lay between the germline ends. The germline V gene has CDR1 SGHTA and CDR2 FQGNSA. The data are from a study of blood T cell repertoires in COVID-19. Profiling relied on immunoSEQ multiplex PCR, and the TCRdb table lists in-frame clones only, not all of them. The sample contains more than 200,000 clones, approximately 86% of which appear only once.

V and J are TRBV7-2 and TRBJ1-2, with D possibly being TRBD1 (6 bases). The sequence was collected from a woman in her fifties or sixties who had recovered from COVID-19. The sequenced sample consisted of PBMCs or T cells enriched from blood (not recorded which). The CDR3 reads CASSPAGTNAPGLGYTF. In nucleotides, the CDR3 is TGTGCCAGCAGCCCAGCCGGGACAAATGCCCCGGGGCTTGGCTACACCTTC.